The source of this T cell receptor (beta chain) is a study of blood T cell repertoires in COVID-19 (TCRdb year 2020). Study-level background: Samples from collaborators originated in the United States, Italy and Spain and spanned both the acute and convalescent phases of COVID-19. The prospective study material was composed of cDNA or gDNA derived from T cells, B-cell-depleted T cells, or PBMCs. The dataset comprised deeply sampled blood TCRbeta repertoires from subjects exposed to, actively infected with, or recovered from COVID-19. The repertoires were released in a freely available public database meant as a resource for research on the immune response to SARS-CoV-2. Samples were obtained from the ongoing ImmuneRACE study (first 160 participants) and from some 1,200 subjects provided by 6 global collaborators. Nearly every sample came with metadata listing a de-identified subject ID, COVID-19 status, age in years and sex. Where HLA class I and class II types were available, the types were taken from metadata supplied by the sample provider, not from assay-based typing.

For CDR1 and CDR2, the germline V gene (reference sequence) lists SGHNT and YYREEE. Taken from cysteine to phenylalanine, the CDR3 has 16 residues. The read is trimmed to its CDR3 DNA, 48 bases read in frame from base 1. Trimming accounts for 4 bases at V and 4 bases at J, while the number of junction bases matched to no gene is 5. Remarks on this clone: Its antigen is unknown. Base-call qualities are not available, and no considerably larger clone is one nucleotide away.

In Seattle, one collaborating source enrolled patients while the infection was active and tracked those patients longitudinally over the course of disease. Each collaborating institution followed its own protocols to collect whole blood in K2EDTA tubes. Collaborator samples were shipped for TCRbeta analysis as frozen whole blood, isolated PBMCs, or DNA extracted from either sample type. Study-wide findings and limitations: Clinical and demographic metadata were provided uncurated, with the amount varying by source and participant.

TCRbeta CDR3 regions were amplified from genomic DNA using the immunoSEQ Assay, a bias-controlled multiplex PCR. Per the authors' processing: Nucleated cell counts per sample were estimated from amplification of reference gene primers within the assay. To quantify the absolute abundance of each unique TCRbeta CDR3 rearrangement, sequence reads were collapsed and filtered. Productive Simpson clonality was computed per sample as the square root of Simpson's diversity index over productive rearrangements. Drawn from immuneACCESS, this table holds only the in-frame rearrangements with V and J called that TCRdb kept. Clones are partly lost; checked studies trace under half to an unresolved V gene and leave the rest unexplained. V, J and clone size are taken as reported in that table, and D and trimming were inferred from the DNA itself. The sample includes about 68,000 clones, with less than 95% observed a single time. The top ten constitute under 0.65% of the sample.

Source material: peripheral blood. This TCR was recovered from a man aged 45-60 years with COVID-19, enrolled during active disease. The chain is assembled from TRBV5-4 and TRBJ2-1, and 13 bases in between align with TRBD2. The CDR3 region has the sequence CASSNKLAGGYNEQFF. The nucleotides read TGTGCCAGCAGCAACAAACTAGCGGGAGGGTACAATGAGCAGTTCTTC.